This T cell receptor beta chain was observed in a study of cytomegalovirus exposure and HLA in healthy donors. General study points: Analyzed later, most CMV-associated TCR beta chains appeared HLA-restricted. Per a later analysis, HLA-associated TCR beta chains showed more clonal expansion than other, equally common TCR beta chains.

This clone was counted a single time. Its antigen is not identified. 60 Vbeta and 13 Jbeta primers were used in PCR. The protocol was immunoSEQ multiplex PCR, while the TCRdb copy is restricted to in-frame clones and leaves out a portion. Counted here are roughly 100,000 clones, around four fifths occurring once; the ten biggest clones make up around 2.6%. This CDR3 comprises 14 residues. Trimming removed 2 bases at V and 7 bases at J, with 11 bases between. Germline V CDR1 and CDR2: SEHNR, FQNEAQ (reference sequence). The rearrangement joins TRBV7-9 to TRBJ1-4, with D perhaps matching TRBD1 (5 bases). Sequencing input: PBMCs. This receptor was taken from a man aged 40-55 years in good health and CMV-seronegative. CDR3 in amino acids: CASSLSGGGEKLFF. CDR3 nucleotide sequence: TGTGCCAGCAGCTTAAGTGGGGGAGGTGAAAAACTGTTTTTT.